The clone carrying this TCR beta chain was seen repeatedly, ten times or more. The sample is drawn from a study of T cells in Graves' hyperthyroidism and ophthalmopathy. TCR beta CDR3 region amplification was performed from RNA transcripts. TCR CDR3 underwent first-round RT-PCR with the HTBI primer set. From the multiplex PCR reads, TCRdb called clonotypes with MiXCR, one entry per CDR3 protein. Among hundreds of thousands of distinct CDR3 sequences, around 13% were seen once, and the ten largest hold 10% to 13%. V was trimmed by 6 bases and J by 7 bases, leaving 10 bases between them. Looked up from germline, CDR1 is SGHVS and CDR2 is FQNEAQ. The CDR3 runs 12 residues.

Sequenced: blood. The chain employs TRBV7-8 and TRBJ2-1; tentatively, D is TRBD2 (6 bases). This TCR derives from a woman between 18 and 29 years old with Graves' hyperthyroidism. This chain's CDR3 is CASRFGGNEQFF. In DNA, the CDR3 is TGTGCCAGCAGATTCGGAGGGAATGAGCAGTTCTTC.